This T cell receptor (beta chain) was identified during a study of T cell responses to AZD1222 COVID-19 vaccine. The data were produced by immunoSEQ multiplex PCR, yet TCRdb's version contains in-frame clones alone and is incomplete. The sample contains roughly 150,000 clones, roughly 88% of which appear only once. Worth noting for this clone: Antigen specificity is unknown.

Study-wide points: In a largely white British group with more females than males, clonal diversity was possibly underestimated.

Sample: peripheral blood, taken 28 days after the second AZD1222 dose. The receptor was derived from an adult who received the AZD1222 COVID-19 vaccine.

CDR3 bases: TGTGCCATCAGTGGAAACAGGGGTCTGAGGGAGCAGTACTTC. The encoded protein is CAISGNRGLREQYF. The rearrangement uses TRBV10-3 and TRBJ2-7, with TRBD1 matching 7 bases. The V gene end was trimmed by 4 bases and the J gene end by 7 bases; junction bases not matched to a gene: 10. CDR3 length: 14 amino acids. Germline CDR1 reads ENHRY; CDR2 reads SYGVKD.